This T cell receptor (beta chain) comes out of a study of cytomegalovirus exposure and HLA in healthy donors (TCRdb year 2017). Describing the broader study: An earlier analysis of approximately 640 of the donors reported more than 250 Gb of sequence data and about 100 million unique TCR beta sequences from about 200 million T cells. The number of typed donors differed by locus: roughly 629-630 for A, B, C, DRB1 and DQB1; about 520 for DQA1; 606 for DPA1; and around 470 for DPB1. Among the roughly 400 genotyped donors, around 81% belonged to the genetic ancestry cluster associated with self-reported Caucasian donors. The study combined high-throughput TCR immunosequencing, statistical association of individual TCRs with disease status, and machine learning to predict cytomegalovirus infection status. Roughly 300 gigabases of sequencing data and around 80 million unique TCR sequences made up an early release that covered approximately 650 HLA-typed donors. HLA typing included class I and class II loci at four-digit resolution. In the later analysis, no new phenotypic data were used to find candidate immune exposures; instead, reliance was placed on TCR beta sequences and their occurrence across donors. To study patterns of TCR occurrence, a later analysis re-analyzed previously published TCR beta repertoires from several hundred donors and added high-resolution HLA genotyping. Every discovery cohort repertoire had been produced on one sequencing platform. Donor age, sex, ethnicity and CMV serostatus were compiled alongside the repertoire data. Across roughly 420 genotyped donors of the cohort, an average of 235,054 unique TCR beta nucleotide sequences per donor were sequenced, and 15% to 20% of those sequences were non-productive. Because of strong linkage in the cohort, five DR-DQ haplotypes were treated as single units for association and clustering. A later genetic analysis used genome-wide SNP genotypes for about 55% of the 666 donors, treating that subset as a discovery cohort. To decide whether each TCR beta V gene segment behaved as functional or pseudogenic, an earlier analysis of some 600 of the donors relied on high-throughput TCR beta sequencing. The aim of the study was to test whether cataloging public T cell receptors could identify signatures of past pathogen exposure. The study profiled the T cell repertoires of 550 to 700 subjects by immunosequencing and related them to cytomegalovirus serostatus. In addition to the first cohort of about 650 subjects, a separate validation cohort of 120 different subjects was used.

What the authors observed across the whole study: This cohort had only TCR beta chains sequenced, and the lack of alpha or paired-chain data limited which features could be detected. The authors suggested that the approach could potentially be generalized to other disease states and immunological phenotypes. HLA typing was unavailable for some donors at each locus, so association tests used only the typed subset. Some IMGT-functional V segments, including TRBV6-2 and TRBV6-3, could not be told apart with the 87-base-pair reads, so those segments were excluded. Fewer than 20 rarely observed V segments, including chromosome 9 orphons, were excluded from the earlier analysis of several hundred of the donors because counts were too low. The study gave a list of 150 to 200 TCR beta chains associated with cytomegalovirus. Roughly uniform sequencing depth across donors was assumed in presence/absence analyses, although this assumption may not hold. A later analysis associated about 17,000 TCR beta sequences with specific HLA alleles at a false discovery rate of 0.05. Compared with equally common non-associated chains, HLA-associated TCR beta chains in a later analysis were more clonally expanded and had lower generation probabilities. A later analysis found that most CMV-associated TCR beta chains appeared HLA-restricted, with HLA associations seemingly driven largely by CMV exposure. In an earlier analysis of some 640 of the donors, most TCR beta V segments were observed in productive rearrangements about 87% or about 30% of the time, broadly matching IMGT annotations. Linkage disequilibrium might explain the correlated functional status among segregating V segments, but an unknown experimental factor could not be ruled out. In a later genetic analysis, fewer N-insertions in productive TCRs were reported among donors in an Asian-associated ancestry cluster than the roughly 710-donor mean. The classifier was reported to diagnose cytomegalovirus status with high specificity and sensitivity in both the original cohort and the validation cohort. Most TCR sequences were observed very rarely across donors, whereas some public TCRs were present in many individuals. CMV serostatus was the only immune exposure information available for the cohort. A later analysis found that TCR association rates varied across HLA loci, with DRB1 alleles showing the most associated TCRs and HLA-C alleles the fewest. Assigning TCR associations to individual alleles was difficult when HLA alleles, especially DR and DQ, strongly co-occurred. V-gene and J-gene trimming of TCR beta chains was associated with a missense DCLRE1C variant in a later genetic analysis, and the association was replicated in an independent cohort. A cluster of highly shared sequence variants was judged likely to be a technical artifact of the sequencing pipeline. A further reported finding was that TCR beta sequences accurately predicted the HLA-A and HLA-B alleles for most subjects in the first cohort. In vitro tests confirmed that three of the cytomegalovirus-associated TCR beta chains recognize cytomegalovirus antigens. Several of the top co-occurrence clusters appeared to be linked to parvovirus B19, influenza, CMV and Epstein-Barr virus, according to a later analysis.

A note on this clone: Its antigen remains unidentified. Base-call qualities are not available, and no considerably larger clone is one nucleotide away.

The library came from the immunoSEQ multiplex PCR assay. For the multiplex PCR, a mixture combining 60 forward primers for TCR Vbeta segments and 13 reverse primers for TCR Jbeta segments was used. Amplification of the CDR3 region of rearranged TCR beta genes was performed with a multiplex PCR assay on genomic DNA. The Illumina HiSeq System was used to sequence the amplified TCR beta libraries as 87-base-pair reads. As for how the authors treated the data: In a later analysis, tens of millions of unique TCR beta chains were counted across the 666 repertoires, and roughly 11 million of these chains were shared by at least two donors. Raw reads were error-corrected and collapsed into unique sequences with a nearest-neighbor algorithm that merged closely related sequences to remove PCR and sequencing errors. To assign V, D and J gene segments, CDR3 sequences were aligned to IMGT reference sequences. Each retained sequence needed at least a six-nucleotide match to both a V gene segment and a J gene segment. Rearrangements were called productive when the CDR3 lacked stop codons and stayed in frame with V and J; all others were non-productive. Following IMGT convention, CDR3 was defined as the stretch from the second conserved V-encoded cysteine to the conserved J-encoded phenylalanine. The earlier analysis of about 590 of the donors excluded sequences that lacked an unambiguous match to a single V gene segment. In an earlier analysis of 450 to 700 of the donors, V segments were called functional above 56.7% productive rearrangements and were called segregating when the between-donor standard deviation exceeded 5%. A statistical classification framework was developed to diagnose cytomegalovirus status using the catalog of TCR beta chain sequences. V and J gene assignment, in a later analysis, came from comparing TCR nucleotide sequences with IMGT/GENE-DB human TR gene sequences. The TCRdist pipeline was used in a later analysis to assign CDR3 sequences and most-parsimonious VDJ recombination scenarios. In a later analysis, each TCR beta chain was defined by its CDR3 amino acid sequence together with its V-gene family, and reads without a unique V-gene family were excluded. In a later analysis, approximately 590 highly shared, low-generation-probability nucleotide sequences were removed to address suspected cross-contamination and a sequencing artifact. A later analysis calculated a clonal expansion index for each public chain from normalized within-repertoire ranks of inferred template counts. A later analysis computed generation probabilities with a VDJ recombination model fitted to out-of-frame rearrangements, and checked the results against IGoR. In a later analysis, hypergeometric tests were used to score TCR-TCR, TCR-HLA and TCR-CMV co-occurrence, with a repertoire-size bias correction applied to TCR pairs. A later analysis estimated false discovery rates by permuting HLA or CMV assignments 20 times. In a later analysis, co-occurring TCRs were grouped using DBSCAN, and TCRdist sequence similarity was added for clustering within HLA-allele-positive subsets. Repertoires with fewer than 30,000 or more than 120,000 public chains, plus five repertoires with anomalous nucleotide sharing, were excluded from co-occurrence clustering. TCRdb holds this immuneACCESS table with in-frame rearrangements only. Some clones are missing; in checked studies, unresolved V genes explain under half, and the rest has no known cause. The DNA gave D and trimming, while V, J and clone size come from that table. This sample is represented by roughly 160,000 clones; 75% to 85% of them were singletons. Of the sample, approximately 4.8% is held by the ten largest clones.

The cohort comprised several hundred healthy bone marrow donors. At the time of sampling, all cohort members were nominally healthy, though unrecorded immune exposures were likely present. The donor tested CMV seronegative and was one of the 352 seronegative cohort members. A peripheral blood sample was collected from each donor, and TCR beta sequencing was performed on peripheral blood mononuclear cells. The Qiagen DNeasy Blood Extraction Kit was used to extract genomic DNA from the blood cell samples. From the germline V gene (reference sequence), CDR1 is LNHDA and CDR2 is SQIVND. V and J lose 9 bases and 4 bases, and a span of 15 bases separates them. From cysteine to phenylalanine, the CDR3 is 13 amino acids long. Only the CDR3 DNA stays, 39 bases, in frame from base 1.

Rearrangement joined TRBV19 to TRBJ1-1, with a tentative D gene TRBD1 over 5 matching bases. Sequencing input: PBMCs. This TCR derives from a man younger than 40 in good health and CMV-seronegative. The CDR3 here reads CASSTQAGTEAFF. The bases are TGTGCCAGCAGCACACAGGCCGGCACTGAAGCTTTCTTT. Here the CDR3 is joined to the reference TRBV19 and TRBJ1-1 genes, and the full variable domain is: DGGITQSPKYLFRKEGQNVTLSCEQNLNHDAMYWYRQDPGQGLRLIYYSQIVNDFQKGDIAEGYSVSREKKESFPLTVTSAQKNPTAFYLCASSTQAGTEAFFGQGTRLTVV.